The 2 T cell receptor beta chains below were found in one sample sequenced in a study of blood T cell repertoires in COVID-19. Profiled with immunoSEQ multiplex PCR; TCRdb holds only in-frame clones, not every one. The profile shows 100,000 to 120,000 clones, 88% of them singletons. What was sequenced was peripheral blood. Every receptor here comes from a woman aged 50 to 65 with acute or convalescent COVID-19.

This clone was detected only once. The V call is TRBV29-1, the J call TRBJ2-5; D call uncertain. Trimming pared 4 bases from V and 2 bases from J, leaving 5 bases between. Per germline, CDR1 SQVTM and CDR2 ANQGSEA. The CDR3 runs to 11 residues. The CDR3: CSVGAQETQYF. The DNA for the CDR3 is TGCAGCGTTGGCGCTCAAGAGACCCAGTACTTC.

The chain has TRBV7-2 and TRBJ1-2, with 9 positions matching TRBD1. Per the germline V gene, CDR1 is SGHTA and CDR2 is FQGNSA. The CDR3 totals 13 residues. With 4 bases clipped from V and 7 bases from J, the junction kept 4 bases outside the gene matches. Here the CDR3 reads CASSSTGGLGYTF. The CDR3 region has the DNA TGTGCCAGCAGCTCTACAGGGGGCCTTGGCTACACCTTC.